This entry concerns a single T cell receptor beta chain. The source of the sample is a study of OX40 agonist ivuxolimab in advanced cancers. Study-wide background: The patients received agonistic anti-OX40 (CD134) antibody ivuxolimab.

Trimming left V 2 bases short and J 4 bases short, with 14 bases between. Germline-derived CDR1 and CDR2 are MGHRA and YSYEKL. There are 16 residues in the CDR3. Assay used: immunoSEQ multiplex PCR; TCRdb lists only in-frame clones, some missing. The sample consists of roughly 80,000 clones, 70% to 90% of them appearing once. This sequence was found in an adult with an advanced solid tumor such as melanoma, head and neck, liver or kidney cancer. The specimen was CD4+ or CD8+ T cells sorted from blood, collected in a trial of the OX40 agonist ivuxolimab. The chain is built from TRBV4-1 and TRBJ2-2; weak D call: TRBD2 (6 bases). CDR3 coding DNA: TGCGCCAGCAGCCAACGACCGGCAGCGGGCACCGGGGAGCTGTTTTTT. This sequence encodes CASSQRPAAGTGELFF.